The T cell receptor beta chain described here comes from a study of CD8 T cells in ankylosing spondylitis. This clonotype was detected a few times. Germline lookup yields CDR1 MNHEY and CDR2 SMNVEV (reference sequence). The CDR3 is made up of 15 amino acids. V trimming: 5 bases; J trimming: 6 bases; junction bases outside the gene matches: 7. MiXCR, applied by TCRdb to the 5' RACE reads, yields one record per CDR3 protein. The data show fewer than 35,000 distinct CDR3 sequences, about 29% seen once. The receptor was derived from a male donor with ankylosing spondylitis. The sample consisted of synovial fluid, either unsorted or a sorted T cell fraction (not recorded which). The V and J genes are TRBV27 and TRBJ1-5; TRBD1 matches 10 bases. CDR3 sequence (DNA): TGTGCCAGCAGTCCAGAAGGGACAGGGGCTCAGCCCCAGCATTTT. It translates to CASSPEGTGAQPQHF.